This T cell receptor beta chain came from a study of regulatory dendritic cells for organ transplantation (dated by TCRdb to 2017 to 2019). Study-wide context: Monocytes were cultured with vitamin D3 on days 0 and 4 and with IL-10 on day 4 to generate regulatory dendritic cells. On day 6, LPS was added to the DC cultures to test how the DCs responded to a strong maturation-inducing agent. TCRbeta repertoires were sequenced from sorted naive and memory CD4+ and CD8+ T cells before and after allostimulation with regulatory or mature dendritic cells. Paper-wide results and their limitations: Of the resting subsets, the one holding the most alloreactive TCR clonotypes was memory CD8+ T cells. In both subjects, allostimulation led to expansion of memory CD8+ clones, although regulatory dendritic cells appeared to cause more limited expansion than mature dendritic cells did. Highly diverse repertoires were observed in naive CD4+ and CD8+ T cells, whereas lower diversity was observed in memory cells, and the most oligoclonal repertoires were found in memory CD8+ cells. The authors pointed out considerable heterogeneity between individuals in the alloreactive memory CD8+ T cell pool, and only two subjects were sequenced.

Details on this clone: This clone's antigen is unknown. No base quality information exists; no much larger clone differs at one position.

According to the germline V gene, CDR1 reads SNHLY and CDR2 reads FYNNEI. The CDR3 holds 13 amino acids from the cysteine to the phenylalanine. Only CDR3 DNA remains: 39 bases, in frame from the first base. V loses 7 bases, J loses 0 bases, and the germline ends lie 9 bases apart. Sorted T cell subsets were CFSE-labeled and co-cultured for around five days with allogeneic regulatory or mature dendritic cells at a 1:10 DC:T ratio. Naive T cells were sorted as CD45RA+ and memory T cells as CD45RO+ CD4+ or CD8+ cells by FACS. A couple of healthy control subjects provided the T cells used for TCR sequencing. The Qiagen DNeasy Blood & Tissue Kit was used for extraction of genomic DNA. TCRbeta CDR3 regions were amplified by multiplexed two-step PCR using Vbeta-specific forward primers and Jbeta-specific reverse primers. The TCRbeta libraries were sequenced on an Illumina instrument via the immunoSEQ service. The source study handled its data this way. V, D and J genes were assigned using IMGT annotation, and counts were corrected for multiplex PCR bias using synthetic CDR3 analogues. Repertoire clonality was computed in the immunoSEQ Analyzer as one minus normalized Shannon entropy. Clonal expansion was defined by Fisher's exact test with Benjamini-Hochberg false discovery rate control, using two-tailed P<0.01. TCRdb's version of the immuneACCESS table is confined to in-frame rearrangements and falls short of the full clone set. An unresolved V gene accounts for under half of the shortfall where checked; the remainder is of unknown origin. That table furnishes V, J and clone size, whereas the DNA furnished D and trimming. Here the sample has 9,500 to 15,000 clones; 74% occur a single time. Of the sample, over 0.55% falls within the top ten clones.

The sequence came from a human donor in good health. Sequenced: naive CD4+ T cells from blood cultured with regulatory dendritic cells. In light of the paper, this sample's cell subset or site label describes: CD45RA+ naive T cells. The chain is made from TRBV2 and TRBJ1-1; a tentative D call is TRBD1 (6 bases match). The CDR3 in this case is CASIGQMNTEAFF. Read as DNA, the sequence is TGTGCCAGCATCGGACAGATGAACACTGAAGCTTTCTTT. When the CDR3 is completed using the reference TRBV2 and TRBJ1-1 genes on either side, the full variable domain is EPEVTQTPSHQVTQMGQEVILRCVPISNHLYFYWYRQILGQKVEFLVSFYNNEISEKSEIFDDQFSVERPDGSNFTLKIRSTKLEDSAMYFCASIGQMNTEAFFGQGTRLTVV.